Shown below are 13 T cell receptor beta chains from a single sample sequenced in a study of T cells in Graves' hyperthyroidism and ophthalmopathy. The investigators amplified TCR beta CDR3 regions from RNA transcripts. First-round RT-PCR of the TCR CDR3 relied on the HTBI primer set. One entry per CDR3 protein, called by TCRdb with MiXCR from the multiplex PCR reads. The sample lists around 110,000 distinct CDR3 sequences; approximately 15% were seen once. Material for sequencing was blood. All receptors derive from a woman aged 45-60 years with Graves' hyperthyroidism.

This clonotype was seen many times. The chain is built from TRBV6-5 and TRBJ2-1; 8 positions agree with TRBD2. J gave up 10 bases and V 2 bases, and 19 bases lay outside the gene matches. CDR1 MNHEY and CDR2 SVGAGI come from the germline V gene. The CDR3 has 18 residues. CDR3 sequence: CASSYPEGPSGLVREQFF. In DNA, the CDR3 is TGTGCCAGCAGTTACCCCGAGGGGCCTAGCGGGTTGGTTAGGGAGCAGTTCTTC.

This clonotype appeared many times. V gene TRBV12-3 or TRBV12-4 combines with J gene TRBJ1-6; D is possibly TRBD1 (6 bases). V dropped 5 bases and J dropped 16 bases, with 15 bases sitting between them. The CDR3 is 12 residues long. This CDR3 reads CASSRQVQVLHF. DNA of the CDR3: TGTGCCAGCAGTCGACAGGTTCAGGTTCTCCACTTT.

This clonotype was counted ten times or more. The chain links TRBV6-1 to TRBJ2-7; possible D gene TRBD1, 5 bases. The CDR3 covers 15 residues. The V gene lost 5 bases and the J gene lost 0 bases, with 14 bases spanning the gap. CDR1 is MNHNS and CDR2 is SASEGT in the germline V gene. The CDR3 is CASSSGPQVSYEQYF. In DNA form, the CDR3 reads TGTGCCAGCAGTTCCGGGCCACAGGTCTCCTACGAGCAGTACTTC.

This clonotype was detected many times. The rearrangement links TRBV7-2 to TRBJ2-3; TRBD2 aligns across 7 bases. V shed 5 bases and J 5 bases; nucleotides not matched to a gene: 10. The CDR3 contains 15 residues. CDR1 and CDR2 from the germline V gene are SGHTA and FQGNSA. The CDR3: CASSPGLVGEDTQYF. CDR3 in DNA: TGTGCCAGCAGCCCTGGACTAGTCGGCGAAGATACGCAGTATTTT.

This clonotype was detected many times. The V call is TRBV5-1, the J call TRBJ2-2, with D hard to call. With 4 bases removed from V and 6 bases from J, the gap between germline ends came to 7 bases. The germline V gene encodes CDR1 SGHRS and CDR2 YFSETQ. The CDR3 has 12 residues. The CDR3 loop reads CASSRAAGELFF. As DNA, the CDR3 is TGCGCCAGCAGCCGAGCCGCCGGGGAGCTGTTTTTT. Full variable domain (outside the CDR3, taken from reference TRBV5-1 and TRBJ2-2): KAGVTQTPRYLIKTRGQQVTLSCSPISGHRSVSWYQQTPGQGLQFLFEYFSETQRNKGNFPGRFSGRQFSNSRSEMNVSTLELGDSALYLCASSRAAGELFFGEGSRLTVL.

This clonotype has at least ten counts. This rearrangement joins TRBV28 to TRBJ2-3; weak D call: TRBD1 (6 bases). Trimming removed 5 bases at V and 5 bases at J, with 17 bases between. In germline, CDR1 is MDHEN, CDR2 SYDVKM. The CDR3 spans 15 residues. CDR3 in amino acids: CASSPRSRGIDTQYF. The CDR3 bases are TGTGCCAGCAGTCCTCGTAGCAGGGGTATAGATACGCAGTATTTT.

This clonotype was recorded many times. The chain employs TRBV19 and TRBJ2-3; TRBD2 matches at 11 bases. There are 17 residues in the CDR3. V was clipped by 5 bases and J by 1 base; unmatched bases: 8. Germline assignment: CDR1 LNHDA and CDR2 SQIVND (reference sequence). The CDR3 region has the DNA TGTGCCAGTAGTCCCCGGACTAGCGGGCGCCGCACAGATACGCAGTATTTT. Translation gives CASSPRTSGRRTDTQYF.

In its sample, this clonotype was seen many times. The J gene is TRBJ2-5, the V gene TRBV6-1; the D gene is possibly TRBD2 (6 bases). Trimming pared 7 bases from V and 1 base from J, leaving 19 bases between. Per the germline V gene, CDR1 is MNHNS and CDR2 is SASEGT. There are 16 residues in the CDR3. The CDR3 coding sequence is TGTGCCAGCATGGTGTTTCGGGGGAACGGCCAAGAGACCCAGTACTTC. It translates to CASMVFRGNGQETQYF.

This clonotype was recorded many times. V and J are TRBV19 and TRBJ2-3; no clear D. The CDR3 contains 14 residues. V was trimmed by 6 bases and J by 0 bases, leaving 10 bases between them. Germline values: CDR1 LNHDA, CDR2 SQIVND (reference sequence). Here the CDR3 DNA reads TGTGCCAGTAGGATTTCCGGAAGCACAGATACGCAGTATTTT. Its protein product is CASRISGSTDTQYF.

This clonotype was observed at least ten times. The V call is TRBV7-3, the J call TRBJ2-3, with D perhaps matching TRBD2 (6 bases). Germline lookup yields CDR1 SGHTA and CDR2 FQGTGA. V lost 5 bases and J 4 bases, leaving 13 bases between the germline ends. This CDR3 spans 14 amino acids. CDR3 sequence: CASSLSSVPDTQYF. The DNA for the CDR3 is TGTGCCAGCAGCCTCTCTAGCGTCCCAGATACGCAGTATTTT. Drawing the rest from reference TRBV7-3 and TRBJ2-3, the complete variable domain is GAGVSQTPSNKVTEKGKYVELRCDPISGHTALYWYRQSLGQGPEFLIYFQGTGAADDSGLPNDRFFAVRPEGSVSTLKIQRTERGDSAVYLCASSLSSVPDTQYFGPGTRLTVL.

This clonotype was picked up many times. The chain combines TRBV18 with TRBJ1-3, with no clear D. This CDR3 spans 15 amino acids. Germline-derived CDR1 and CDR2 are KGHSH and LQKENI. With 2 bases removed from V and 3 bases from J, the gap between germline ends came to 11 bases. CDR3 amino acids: CASSPGPGFGNTIYF. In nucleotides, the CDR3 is TGTGCCAGCTCACCAGGGCCCGGGTTTGGAAACACCATATATTTT.

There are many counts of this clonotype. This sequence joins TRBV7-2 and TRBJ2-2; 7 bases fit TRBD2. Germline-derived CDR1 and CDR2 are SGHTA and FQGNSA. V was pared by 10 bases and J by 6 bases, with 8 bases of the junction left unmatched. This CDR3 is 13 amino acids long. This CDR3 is CAKRARGAGELFF. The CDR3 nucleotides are TGTGCCAAACGCGCTCGGGGGGCCGGGGAGCTGTTTTTT. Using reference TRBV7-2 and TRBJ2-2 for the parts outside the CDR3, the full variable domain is GAGVSQSPSNKVTEKGKDVELRCDPISGHTALYWYRQSLGQGLEFLIYFQGNSAPDKSGLPSDRFSAERTGGSVSTLTIQRTQQEDSAVYLCAKRARGAGELFFGEGSRLTVL.

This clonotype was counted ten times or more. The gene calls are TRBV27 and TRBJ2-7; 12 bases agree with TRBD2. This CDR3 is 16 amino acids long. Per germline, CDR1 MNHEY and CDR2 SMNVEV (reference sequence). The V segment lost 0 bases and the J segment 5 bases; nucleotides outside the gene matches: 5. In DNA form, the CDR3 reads TGTGCCAGCAGTTTATCTCGACTAGCGGGAGATGACGAGCAGTACTTC. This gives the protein CASSLSRLAGDDEQYF.